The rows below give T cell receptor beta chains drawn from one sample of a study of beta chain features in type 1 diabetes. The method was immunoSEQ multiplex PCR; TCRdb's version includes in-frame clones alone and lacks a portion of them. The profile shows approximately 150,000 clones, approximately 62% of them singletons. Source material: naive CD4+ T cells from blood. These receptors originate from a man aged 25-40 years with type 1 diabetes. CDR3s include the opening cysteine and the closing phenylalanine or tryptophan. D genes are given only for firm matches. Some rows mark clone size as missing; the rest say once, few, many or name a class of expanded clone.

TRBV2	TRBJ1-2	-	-	TGTGCCAGCAGTGTATCTAACTATGGCTACACCTTC	CASSVSNYGYTF
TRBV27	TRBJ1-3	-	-	TGTGCCAGCAGTTCGACAGGTTCTGGAAACACCATATATTTT	CASSSTGSGNTIYF
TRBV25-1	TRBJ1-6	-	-	TGTGCCAGCAGTTTATTGGGGCTAGCTTCACCCCTCCACTTT	CASSLLGLASPLHF
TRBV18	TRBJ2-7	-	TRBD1	TGTGCCAGCTCACCACGGGTACAGGAGACAGGGGAGCAGTACTTC	CASSPRVQETGEQYF
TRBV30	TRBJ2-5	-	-	TGTGCCTGGAGTCTACAGGGTATGGAGACCCAGTACTTC	CAWSLQGMETQYF
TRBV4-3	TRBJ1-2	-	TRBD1	TGCGCCAGCAGCACCAGACAGGGGGTGGGCTATGGCTACACCTTC	CASSTRQGVGYGYTF
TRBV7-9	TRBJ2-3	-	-	TGTGCCAGCAGTCTAGTCAGTGGATCTAGCACAGATACGCAGTATTTT	CASSLVSGSSTDTQYF
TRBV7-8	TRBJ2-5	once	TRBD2	TGTGCCAGCAGCCTACGCGGGGGAGAGACCCAGTACTTC	CASSLRGGETQYF
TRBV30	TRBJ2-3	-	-	TGTGCCTGGAGTGTACCCGGGGGCACAGATACGCAGTATTTT	CAWSVPGGTDTQYF
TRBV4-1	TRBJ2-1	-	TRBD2	TGCGCCAGCAGCCAAGACCATTTTATAGCGGGGGACAACAATGAGCAGTTCTTC	CASSQDHFIAGDNNEQFF
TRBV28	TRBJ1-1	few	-	TGTGCCAGCAGTCCACCGCACTTGAACACTGAAGCTTTCTTT	CASSPPHLNTEAFF
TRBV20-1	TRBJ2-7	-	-	TGCAGTGCCCTGGACATCTACGAGCAGTACTTC	CSALDIYEQYF
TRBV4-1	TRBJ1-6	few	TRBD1	TGCGCCAGCAGCCAAGATGGTCACAGGGGTATAGATTCACCCCTCCACTTT	CASSQDGHRGIDSPLHF
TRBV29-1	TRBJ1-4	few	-	TGCAGCGTTGATGAGGATAATGAAAAACTGTTTTTT	CSVDEDNEKLFF
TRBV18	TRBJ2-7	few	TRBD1	TGTGCCAGCTCAGTTTTACAGGGGCCGCCCTACGAGCAGTACTTC	CASSVLQGPPYEQYF